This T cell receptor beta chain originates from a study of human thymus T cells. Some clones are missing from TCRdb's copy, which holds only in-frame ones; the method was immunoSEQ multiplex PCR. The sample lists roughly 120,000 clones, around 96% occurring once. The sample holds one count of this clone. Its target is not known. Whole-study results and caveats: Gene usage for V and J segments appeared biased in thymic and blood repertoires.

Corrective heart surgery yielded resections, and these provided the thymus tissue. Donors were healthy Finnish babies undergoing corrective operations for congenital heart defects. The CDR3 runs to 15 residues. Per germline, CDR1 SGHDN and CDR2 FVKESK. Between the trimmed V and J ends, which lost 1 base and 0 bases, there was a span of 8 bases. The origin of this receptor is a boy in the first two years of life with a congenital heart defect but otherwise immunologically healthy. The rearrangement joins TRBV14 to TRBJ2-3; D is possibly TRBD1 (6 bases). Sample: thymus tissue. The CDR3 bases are TGTGCCAGCAGCCAAGGCAGGGGTAGCACAGATACGCAGTATTTT. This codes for CASSQGRGSTDTQYF.